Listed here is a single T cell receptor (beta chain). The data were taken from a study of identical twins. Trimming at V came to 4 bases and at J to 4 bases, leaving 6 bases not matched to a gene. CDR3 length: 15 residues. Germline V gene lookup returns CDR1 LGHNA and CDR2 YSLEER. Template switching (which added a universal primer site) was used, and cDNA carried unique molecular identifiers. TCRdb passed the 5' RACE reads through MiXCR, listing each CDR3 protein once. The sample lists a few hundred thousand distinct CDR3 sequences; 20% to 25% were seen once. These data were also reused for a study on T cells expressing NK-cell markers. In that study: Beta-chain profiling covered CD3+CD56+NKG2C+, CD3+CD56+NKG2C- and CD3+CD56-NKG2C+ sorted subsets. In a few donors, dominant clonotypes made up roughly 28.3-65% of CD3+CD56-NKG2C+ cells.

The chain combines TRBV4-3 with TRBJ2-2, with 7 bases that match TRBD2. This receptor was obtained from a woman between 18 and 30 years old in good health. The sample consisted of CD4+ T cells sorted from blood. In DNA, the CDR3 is TGCGCCAGCAGCCGGCTAGCGGAGATCACCGGGGAGCTGTTTTTT. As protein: CASSRLAEITGELFF.